These T cell receptor beta chains were read from a single sample in a study of T cells in localized non-small cell lung cancer. Repertoires were generated with immunoSEQ multiplex PCR, while TCRdb's copy carries only in-frame clones and drops some. Of fewer than 75,000 clones listed, approximately 84% are singletons. The material was peripheral blood, obtained before any cancer treatment. The receptors come from a female donor older than 55 with stage I lung adenocarcinoma. The CDR3 runs from the conserved cysteine through the conserved F or W. A D gene is named only where the DNA matches it firmly. The size of a clone is reported for some rows only, either as once, few or many, or as a class for expanded clones.

V,D,J,size,CDR3,DNA
TRBV6-6,NA,TRBJ2-5,NA,CASGPGQETQYF,TGTGCCAGCGGCCCGGGGCAAGAGACCCAGTACTTC
TRBV27,NA,TRBJ1-2,NA,CASSLIADPNYGYTF,TGTGCCAGCAGTTTAATTGCAGATCCTAACTATGGCTACACCTTC
TRBV19,NA,TRBJ1-4,NA,CASSILGRSSGEKLFF,TGTGCCAGTAGTATACTTGGGAGGAGCTCGGGAGAAAAACTGTTTTTT
TRBV6-5,TRBD2,TRBJ2-7,NA,CASSFLAGEHEQYF,TGTGCCAGCAGTTTTTTAGCGGGAGAACACGAGCAGTACTTC
TRBV4-1,NA,TRBJ2-5,NA,CASSPRDQETQYF,TGCGCCAGCAGCCCCCGGGACCAAGAGACCCAGTACTTC
TRBV28,TRBD2,TRBJ2-7,NA,CASSTTGTSDYEQYF,TGTGCCAGCAGTACTACCGGGACTAGCGACTACGAGCAGTACTTC
TRBV4-2,TRBD2,TRBJ2-1,NA,CASSQSGTSGRGFYNEQFF,TGTGCCAGCAGCCAATCCGGGACTAGCGGGAGGGGCTTCTACAATGAGCAGTTCTTC
TRBV2,NA,TRBJ1-2,NA,CASSARQTFYGYTF,TGTGCCAGCAGTGCCAGACAGACGTTCTATGGCTACACCTTC
TRBV11-3,NA,TRBJ1-4,NA,CASSPGSRELFF,TGTGCCAGCAGCCCCGGCTCGAGGGAACTGTTTTTT
TRBV4-3,TRBD1,TRBJ1-2,NA,CASSQDQGQGPYGYTF,TGCGCCAGCAGCCAAGATCAGGGACAGGGACCCTATGGCTACACCTTC
TRBV9,NA,TRBJ2-1,once,CASSGETFEQFF,TGTGCCAGCAGCGGGGAGACTTTTGAGCAGTTCTTC
TRBV7-6,TRBD2,TRBJ2-3,NA,CASSRNAGGTTDTQYF,TGTGCCAGCAGCCGGAACGCGGGAGGAACCACAGATACGCAGTATTTT
TRBV19,TRBD2,TRBJ2-2,NA,CASRKATGTIGGELFF,TGTGCCAGTAGAAAAGCCACCGGGACTATAGGCGGGGAGCTGTTTTTT
TRBV5-6,NA,TRBJ1-2,few,CASSRTPNYGYTF,TGTGCCAGCAGCCGGACGCCTAACTATGGCTACACCTTC
TRBV5-1,TRBD2,TRBJ2-5,NA,CASTGTTAQETQYF,TGCGCCAGCACTGGGACTACCGCCCAAGAGACCCAGTACTTC
TRBV5-1,NA,TRBJ2-1,NA,CASSLGLTGSSYNEQFF,TGCGCCAGCAGCTTGGGACTCACGGGTAGCTCCTACAATGAGCAGTTCTTC
TRBV6-1,NA,TRBJ2-4,NA,CASSEQSGNIQYF,TGTGCCAGCAGTGAACAATCCGGAAACATTCAGTACTTC
TRBV4-2,NA,TRBJ1-1,NA,CASSQDRGTEAFF,TGTGCCAGCAGCCAAGACAGGGGCACTGAAGCTTTCTTT
TRBV6-1,TRBD1,TRBJ1-1,NA,CASSQGAEAFF,TGTGCCAGCTCACAGGGGGCTGAAGCTTTCTTT
TRBV23-1,TRBD1,TRBJ2-3,NA,CASSQSIRDRVPHTQYF,TGCGCCAGCAGTCAATCAATACGCGACAGGGTCCCCCATACGCAGTATTTT
TRBV19,NA,TRBJ1-6,NA,CASSIGGTGPPLHF,TGTGCCAGTAGTATTGGGGGGACCGGACCACCCCTCCACTTT
TRBV27,NA,TRBJ1-1,NA,CASRAPEGGAFF,TGTGCCAGCCGAGCGCCTGAGGGGGGAGCTTTCTTT
TRBV14,NA,TRBJ2-3,NA,CASSQGGSFPDTQYF,TGTGCCAGCAGCCAAGGGGGTTCTTTCCCCGATACGCAGTATTTT
TRBV7-3,TRBD2,TRBJ2-1,NA,CASSLIAGLESSYNEQFF,TGTGCCAGCAGCTTAATAGCGGGATTGGAAAGCTCCTACAATGAGCAGTTCTTC
TRBV28,NA,TRBJ1-2,NA,CASSLLRVDYTF,TGTGCCAGCAGTTTATTGCGGGTGGACTACACCTTC
TRBV28,NA,TRBJ2-7,NA,CASSSWVTTYEQYF,TGTGCCAGCAGTTCATGGGTCACCACCTACGAGCAGTACTTC
TRBV7-2,TRBD1,TRBJ1-5,NA,CASSLGGQVNQPQHF,TGTGCCAGCAGCTTAGGGGGACAGGTCAATCAGCCCCAGCATTTT
TRBV19,NA,TRBJ1-1,few,CASSEGRLNTEAFF,TGTGCCAGTAGTGAGGGACGGTTGAACACTGAAGCTTTCTTT
TRBV10-3,TRBD1,TRBJ1-5,many,CAISTGDLNQPQHF,TGTGCCATCAGTACAGGGGACCTAAATCAGCCCCAGCATTTT
TRBV10-3,NA,TRBJ2-5,NA,CAISELGREQETQYF,TGTGCCATCAGTGAGTTAGGACGGGAACAAGAGACCCAGTACTTC